The rows below give T cell receptor beta chains drawn from one sample of a study of response to subunit inactivated influenza vaccine. TCRdb recomputed calls from the RT-PCR reads with MiXCR, one row per CDR3 protein. The sample includes about 610,000 distinct CDR3 sequences, about 14% of them seen just once. Source: PBMCs from blood, taken 11 to 12 days after vaccination. Receptors were obtained from a middle-aged man who received an inactivated influenza vaccine. Both conserved end residues are part of each CDR3. Some rows have no size entry. The others give once, few or many, or a class for an expanded clone.

few TRBV20-1 CSARAGGFGDTQYF
few TRBV7-9 CASSPWLGTNEKLFF
few TRBV7-2 CASRRLGELFF
few TRBV20-1 CSARDLTRTVYEQYF
few TRBV20-1 CSAPTGGYNEQFF
many TRBV12-3/TRBV12-4 CASSSGQLNSPLHF
NA TRBV7-8 CASSLRPRRSNQPQHF
few TRBV5-5 CASSLSGTVPYEQYF
few TRBV6-5 CASSYLRGQGGETQYF
few TRBV5-6 CASSAGQINSPLHF